These 19 T cell receptor beta chains came from one sample sequenced in a study of blood T cell repertoires in COVID-19. TCRdb keeps only in-frame clones here, not all; method: immunoSEQ multiplex PCR. The sample has approximately 130,000 clones; approximately 84% are singletons. The specimen was peripheral blood. Receptors were obtained from a human donor in a cohort sampled during active COVID-19.

This chain links TRBV5-1 with TRBJ2-1; 7 bases map to TRBD2. The CDR3 runs to 16 residues. Germline values: CDR1 SGHRS, CDR2 YFSETQ. With V trimmed by 4 bases and J by 2 bases, 9 bases remained unmatched. The CDR3 here is CASSPVAGTAYNEQFF. The CDR3 bases are TGCGCCAGCAGCCCAGTAGCGGGTACGGCCTACAATGAGCAGTTCTTC.

The chain employs TRBV7-2 and TRBJ2-3, with unresolved D. The length of the CDR3 is 14 residues. The germline CDR1 and CDR2 sequences are SGHTA and FQGNSA. V lost 0 bases, J lost 2 bases, and 6 bases lay in between. The CDR3 loop reads CASSLAAHTDTQYF. CDR3 coding DNA: TGTGCCAGCAGCTTAGCGGCCCACACAGATACGCAGTATTTT.

V usage is TRBV27 and J usage is TRBJ2-1; 9 positions match TRBD2. V trimming: 3 bases; J trimming: 6 bases; junction bases outside the gene matches: 6. Germline CDR1 is MNHEY and CDR2 is SMNVEV (reference sequence). The CDR3 totals 15 residues. CDR3 in DNA: TGTGCCAGCAGTTTTGCGACTAGCGGCCGCAATGAGCAGTTCTTC. This translates into CASSFATSGRNEQFF.

V and J are TRBV5-4 and TRBJ2-1, with D possibly being TRBD1 (6 bases). V lost 2 bases and J 2 bases, leaving 11 bases between the germline ends. This CDR3 has 15 amino acids. Per the germline V gene, CDR1 is SGHNT and CDR2 is YYREEE (reference sequence). The CDR3 nucleotides read TGTGCCAGCAGCTTCAACAGGGTGGCCTACAATGAGCAGTTCTTC. Protein: CASSFNRVAYNEQFF.

This rearrangement joins TRBV30 to TRBJ1-1; D gene uncertain. Trimming cost V 3 bases and J 4 bases, with 12 bases left between them. The CDR3 loop spans 13 amino acids. Germline CDR1 reads GTSNPN; CDR2 reads SVGIG (reference sequence). DNA for the CDR3: TGTGCCTGGAGCCCCCTCGGGATCACTGAAGCTTTCTTT. Protein product: CAWSPLGITEAFF. The complete variable domain, with remaining parts taken from reference TRBV30 and TRBJ1-1, reads SQTIHQWPATLVQPVGSPLSLECTVEGTSNPNLYWYRQAAGRGLQLLFYSVGIGQISSEVPQNLSASRPQDRQFILSSKKLLLSDSGFYLCAWSPLGITEAFFGQGTRLTVV.

The chain is built from TRBV18 and TRBJ2-7; TRBD1 agrees at 7 bases. Losses at the gene ends were 2 bases for V and 2 bases for J; bases not matched to a gene: 3. The germline V gene encodes CDR1 KGHSH and CDR2 LQKENI. The CDR3 runs 14 residues. CDR3 coding DNA: TGTGCCAGCTCACCAAGAGACAGGGCCTACGAGCAGTACTTC. It specifies CASSPRDRAYEQYF. The full variable domain, in which reference TRBV18 and TRBJ2-7 provide the parts outside the CDR3, is NAGVMQNPRHLVRRRGQEARLRCSPMKGHSHVYWYRQLPEEGLKFMVYLQKENIIDESGMPKERFSAEFPKEGPSILRIQQVVRGDSAAYFCASSPRDRAYEQYFGPGTRLTVT.

The rearrangement joins TRBV25-1 to TRBJ2-4, with 8 positions matching TRBD2. The V gene end was trimmed by 2 bases and the J gene end by 4 bases; junction bases not matched to a gene: 10. Germline V gene lookup returns CDR1 MGHDK and CDR2 SYGVNS. The CDR3 sequence is 17 residues long. The CDR3 DNA sequence: TGTGCCAGCAGTGAAGCGGCCCCGGGAGGGGGGAAAAACATTCAGTACTTC. Its protein product is CASSEAAPGGGKNIQYF.

The chain links TRBV5-6 to TRBJ1-5; D not resolved. Trimming cost V 1 base and J 6 bases, with 5 bases left between them. Germline lookup yields CDR1 SGHDT and CDR2 YYEEEE. The CDR3 length is 12 residues. CDR3 sequence: CASSLLSQPQHF. The CDR3 nucleotides are TGTGCCAGCAGCTTGCTGTCTCAGCCCCAGCATTTT.

This rearrangement joins TRBV5-1 to TRBJ1-2; no definite D call. CDR1 and CDR2 from the germline V gene are SGHRS and YFSETQ. The CDR3 loop spans 13 amino acids. V lost 0 bases, J lost 3 bases, and 6 bases lay in between. The CDR3 sequence: CASSLEQHYGYTF. CDR3 bases: TGCGCCAGCAGCTTGGAACAGCACTATGGCTACACCTTC.

V usage is TRBV10-3 and J usage is TRBJ1-2; D ambiguous. Germline assignment: CDR1 ENHRY and CDR2 SYGVKD. CDR3 length: 16 residues. Trimming took 2 bases from V and 1 from J, leaving 14 bases between them. The CDR3 spells CAISEMRQFRNYGYTF. CDR3 nucleotide sequence: TGTGCCATCAGTGAGATGAGGCAGTTCCGTAACTATGGCTACACCTTC.

The chain uses TRBV3-1 (or the pseudogene TRBV3-2) and TRBJ1-2, with 7 bases matching TRBD1. This CDR3 is 13 amino acids long. With 3 bases clipped from V and 8 bases from J, the junction kept 6 bases outside the gene matches. CDR1 is LGHDT and CDR2 is YNNKEL in the germline V gene (reference sequence). CDR3 nucleotide sequence: TGTGCCAGCAGCCACAAACAGGGGTTCGGCTACACCTTC. This encodes CASSHKQGFGYTF.

This clone was detected a few times. This chain links TRBV19 with TRBJ1-5; tentative D call: TRBD1 (6 bases). CDR1 and CDR2 from the germline V gene are LNHDA and SQIVND (reference sequence). The CDR3 runs 16 residues. Between the trimmed V and J ends, which lost 1 base and 7 bases, there was a span of 17 bases. The CDR3 reads CASSIGGRGVGQPQHF. The CDR3 DNA sequence: TGTGCCAGTAGTATAGGCGGCAGGGGAGTCGGGCAGCCCCAGCATTTT.

CDR3 in DNA: TGTGCCAGCAGCTTGGCGGGGGTCCTAGCGGGGGCCGATTACGAGCAGTACTTC. It codes for CASSLAGVLAGADYEQYF. This chain links TRBV5-6 with TRBJ2-7, with TRBD2 identical over 10 bases. Germline CDR1 and CDR2: SGHDT and YYEEEE. Trimming cost V 0 bases and J 4 bases; bases outside gene matches: 13. The CDR3 runs 18 residues.

Here the CDR3 DNA reads TGTGCCAGCAGTTACTCTTATCGGTACGAGCAGTACTTC. It yields the protein CASSYSYRYEQYF. This chain connects TRBV12-3 or TRBV12-4 to TRBJ2-7; D unclear. The CDR3 runs to 13 residues. Trimming pared 4 bases from V and 4 bases from J, leaving 11 bases between.

The chain is built from TRBV4-1 and TRBJ2-2; D call uncertain. The ends were cut back, 3 bases at V and 3 bases at J, with 5 bases in the middle. Germline CDR1 and CDR2: MGHRA and YSYEKL. This CDR3 region has 13 residues. The CDR3 coding sequence is TGCGCCAGCAGCCAGAGCGACACCGGGGAGCTGTTTTTT. This sequence encodes CASSQSDTGELFF.

The chain recombines TRBV27 with TRBJ2-7; 11 nucleotides match TRBD2. Per germline, CDR1 MNHEY and CDR2 SMNVEV (reference sequence). The junction had 8 bases not matched to a gene; V was cut back by 7 bases and J by 3 bases. The CDR3 sequence is 15 residues long. In nucleotides, the CDR3 is TGTGCCAGCACCTCAACTAGCGGGGGTTACTACGAGCAGTACTTC. Translating it yields CASTSTSGGYYEQYF.

This chain connects TRBV5-6 to TRBJ1-1; the D gene is possibly TRBD1 (5 bases). The CDR3 is 14 amino acids. Trimming took off 4 bases at V and 5 bases at J, with 15 bases between the two ends. Per germline, CDR1 SGHDT and CDR2 YYEEEE. The CDR3 reads CASSGGRLRTEAFF. The CDR3 DNA follows: TGTGCCAGCAGCGGGGGGAGGCTAAGGACTGAAGCTTTCTTT.

This sequence joins TRBV19 and TRBJ2-6, with TRBD2 as a possible D gene (6 bases). CDR1 and CDR2 from the germline V gene are LNHDA and SQIVND (reference sequence). CDR3 length: 19 amino acids. V was cut by 8 bases and J by 0 bases, with 23 bases left in between. The DNA for the CDR3 is TGTGCCAGTTCGGTTGGGGGGTTCAATATTTTCTCTGGGGCCAACGTCCTGACTTTC. This codes for CASSVGGFNIFSGANVLTF.

The V and J genes are TRBV7-8 and TRBJ1-2; D not certain. Germline V CDR1 and CDR2: SGHVS, FQNEAQ. The length of the CDR3 is 12 residues. The V and J ends lost 1 base and 4 bases respectively, with 4 bases between them. The CDR3, as DNA: TGTGCCAGCAGCTTAGACACCTATGGCTACACCTTC. This gives the protein CASSLDTYGYTF.